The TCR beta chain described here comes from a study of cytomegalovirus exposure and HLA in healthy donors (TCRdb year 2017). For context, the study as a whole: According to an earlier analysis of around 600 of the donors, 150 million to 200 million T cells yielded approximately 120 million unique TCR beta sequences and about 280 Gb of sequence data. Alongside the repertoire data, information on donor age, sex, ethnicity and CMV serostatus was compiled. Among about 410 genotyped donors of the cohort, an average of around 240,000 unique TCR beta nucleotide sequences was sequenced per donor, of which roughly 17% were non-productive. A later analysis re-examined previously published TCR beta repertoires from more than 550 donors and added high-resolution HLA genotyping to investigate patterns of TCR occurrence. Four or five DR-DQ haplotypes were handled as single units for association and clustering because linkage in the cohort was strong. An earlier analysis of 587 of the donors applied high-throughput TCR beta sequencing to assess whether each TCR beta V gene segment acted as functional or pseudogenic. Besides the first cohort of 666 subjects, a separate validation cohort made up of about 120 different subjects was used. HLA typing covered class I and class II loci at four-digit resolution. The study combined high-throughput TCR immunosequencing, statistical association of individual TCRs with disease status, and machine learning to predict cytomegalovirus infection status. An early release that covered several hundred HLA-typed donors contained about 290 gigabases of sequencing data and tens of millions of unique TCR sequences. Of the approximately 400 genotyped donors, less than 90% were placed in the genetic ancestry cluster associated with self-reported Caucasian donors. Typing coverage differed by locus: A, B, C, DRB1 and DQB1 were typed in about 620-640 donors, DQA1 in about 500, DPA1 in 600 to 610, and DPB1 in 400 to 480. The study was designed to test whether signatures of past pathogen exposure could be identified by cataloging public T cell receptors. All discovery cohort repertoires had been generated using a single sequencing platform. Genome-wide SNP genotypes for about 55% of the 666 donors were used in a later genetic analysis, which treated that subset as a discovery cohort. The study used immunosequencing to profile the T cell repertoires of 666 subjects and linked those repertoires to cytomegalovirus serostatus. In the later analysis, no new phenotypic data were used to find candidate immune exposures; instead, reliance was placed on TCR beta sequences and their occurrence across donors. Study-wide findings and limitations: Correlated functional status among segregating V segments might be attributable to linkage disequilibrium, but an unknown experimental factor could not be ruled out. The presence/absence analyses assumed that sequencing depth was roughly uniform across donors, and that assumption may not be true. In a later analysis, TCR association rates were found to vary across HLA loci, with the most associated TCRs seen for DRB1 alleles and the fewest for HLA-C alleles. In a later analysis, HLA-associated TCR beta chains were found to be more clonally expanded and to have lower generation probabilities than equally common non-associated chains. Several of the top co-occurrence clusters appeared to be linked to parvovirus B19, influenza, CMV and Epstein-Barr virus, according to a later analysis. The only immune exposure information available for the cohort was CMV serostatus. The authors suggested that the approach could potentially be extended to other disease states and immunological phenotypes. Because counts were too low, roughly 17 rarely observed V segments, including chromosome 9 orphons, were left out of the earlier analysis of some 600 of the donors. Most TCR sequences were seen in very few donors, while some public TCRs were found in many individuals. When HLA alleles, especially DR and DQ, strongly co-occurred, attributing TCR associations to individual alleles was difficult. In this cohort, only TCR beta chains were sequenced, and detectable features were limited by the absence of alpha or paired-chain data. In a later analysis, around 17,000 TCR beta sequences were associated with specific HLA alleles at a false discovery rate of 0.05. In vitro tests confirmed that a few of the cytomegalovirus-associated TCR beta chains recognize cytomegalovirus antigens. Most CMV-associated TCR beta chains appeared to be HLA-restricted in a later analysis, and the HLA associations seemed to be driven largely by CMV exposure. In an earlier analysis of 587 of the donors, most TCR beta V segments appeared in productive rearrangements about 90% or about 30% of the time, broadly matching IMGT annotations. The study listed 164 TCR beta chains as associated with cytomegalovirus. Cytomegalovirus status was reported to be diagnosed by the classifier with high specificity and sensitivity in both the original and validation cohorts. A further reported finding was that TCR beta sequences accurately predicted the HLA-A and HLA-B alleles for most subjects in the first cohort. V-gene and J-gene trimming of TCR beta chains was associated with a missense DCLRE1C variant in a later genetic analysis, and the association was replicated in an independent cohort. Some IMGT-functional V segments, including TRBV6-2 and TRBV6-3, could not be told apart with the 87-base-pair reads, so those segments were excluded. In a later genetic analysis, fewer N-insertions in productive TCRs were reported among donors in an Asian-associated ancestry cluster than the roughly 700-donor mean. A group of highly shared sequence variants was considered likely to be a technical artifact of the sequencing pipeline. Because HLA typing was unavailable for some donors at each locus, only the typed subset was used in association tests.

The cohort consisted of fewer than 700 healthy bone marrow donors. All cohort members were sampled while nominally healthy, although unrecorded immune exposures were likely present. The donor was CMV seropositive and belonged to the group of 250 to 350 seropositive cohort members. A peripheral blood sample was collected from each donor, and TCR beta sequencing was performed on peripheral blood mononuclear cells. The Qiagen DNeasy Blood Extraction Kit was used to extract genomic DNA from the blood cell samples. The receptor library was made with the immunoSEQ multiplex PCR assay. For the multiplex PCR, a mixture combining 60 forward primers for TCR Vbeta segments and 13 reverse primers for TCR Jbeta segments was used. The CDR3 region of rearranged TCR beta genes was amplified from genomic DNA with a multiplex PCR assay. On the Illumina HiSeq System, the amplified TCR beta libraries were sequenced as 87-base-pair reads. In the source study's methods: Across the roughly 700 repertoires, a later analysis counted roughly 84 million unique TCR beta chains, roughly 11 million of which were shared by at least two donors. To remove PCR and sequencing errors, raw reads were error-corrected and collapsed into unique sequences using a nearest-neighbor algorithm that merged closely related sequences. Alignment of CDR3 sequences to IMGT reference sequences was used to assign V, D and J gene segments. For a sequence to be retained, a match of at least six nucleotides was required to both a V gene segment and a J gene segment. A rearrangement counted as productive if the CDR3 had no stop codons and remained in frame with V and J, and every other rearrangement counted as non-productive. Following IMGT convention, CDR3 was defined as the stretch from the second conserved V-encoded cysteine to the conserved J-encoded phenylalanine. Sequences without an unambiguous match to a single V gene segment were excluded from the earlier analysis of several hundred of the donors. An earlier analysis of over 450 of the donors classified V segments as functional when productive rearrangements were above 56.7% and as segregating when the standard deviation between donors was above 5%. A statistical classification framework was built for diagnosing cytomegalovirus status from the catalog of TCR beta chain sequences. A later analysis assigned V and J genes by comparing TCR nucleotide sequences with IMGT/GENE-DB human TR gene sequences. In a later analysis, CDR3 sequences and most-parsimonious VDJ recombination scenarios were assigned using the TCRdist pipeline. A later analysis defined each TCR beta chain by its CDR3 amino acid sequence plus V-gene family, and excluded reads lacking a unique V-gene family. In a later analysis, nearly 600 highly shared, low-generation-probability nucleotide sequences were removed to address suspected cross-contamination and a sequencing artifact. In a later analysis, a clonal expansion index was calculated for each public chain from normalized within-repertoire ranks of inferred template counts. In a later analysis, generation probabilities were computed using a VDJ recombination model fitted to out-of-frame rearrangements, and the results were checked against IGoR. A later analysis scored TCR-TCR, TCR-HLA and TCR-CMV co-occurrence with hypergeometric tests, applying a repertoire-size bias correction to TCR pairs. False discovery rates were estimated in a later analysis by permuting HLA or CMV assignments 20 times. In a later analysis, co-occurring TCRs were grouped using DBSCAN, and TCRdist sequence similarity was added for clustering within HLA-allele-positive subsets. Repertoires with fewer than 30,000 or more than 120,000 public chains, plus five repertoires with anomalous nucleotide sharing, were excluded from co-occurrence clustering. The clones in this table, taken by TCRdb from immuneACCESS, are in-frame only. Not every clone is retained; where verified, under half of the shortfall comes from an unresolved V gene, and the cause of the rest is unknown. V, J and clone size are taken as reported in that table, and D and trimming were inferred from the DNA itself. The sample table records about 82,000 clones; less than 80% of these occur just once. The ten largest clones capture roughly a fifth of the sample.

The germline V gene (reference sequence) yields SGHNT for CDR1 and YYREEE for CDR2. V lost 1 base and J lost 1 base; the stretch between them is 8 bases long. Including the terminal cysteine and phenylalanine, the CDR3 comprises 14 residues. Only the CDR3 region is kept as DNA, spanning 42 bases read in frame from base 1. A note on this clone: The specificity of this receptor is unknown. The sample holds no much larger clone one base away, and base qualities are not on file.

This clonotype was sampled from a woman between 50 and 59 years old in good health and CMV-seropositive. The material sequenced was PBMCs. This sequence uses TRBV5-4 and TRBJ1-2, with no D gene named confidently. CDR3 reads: CASSLPRDNYGYTF. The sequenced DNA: TGTGCCAGCAGCTTGCCGAGAGATAACTATGGCTACACCTTC.